These 2 T cell receptor beta chains share one sample of origin, sequenced in a study of T cells in Graves' hyperthyroidism and ophthalmopathy. Authors of the study amplified TCR beta CDR3 regions from RNA transcripts. TCR CDR3 underwent first-round RT-PCR with the HTBI primer set. MiXCR, run by TCRdb on the multiplex PCR reads, gives a single entry per CDR3 protein. In the table there are 500,000 to 550,000 distinct CDR3 sequences, around 20% of which are singletons. Sequenced sample: blood. The receptor source for this set is a man aged 40-55 years with Graves' ophthalmopathy.

V and J are TRBV2 and TRBJ1-2; D unclear. V was shortened by 10 bases and J by 6 bases, with 18 bases between the two germline ends. The germline V gene has CDR1 SNHLY and CDR2 FYNNEI. This CDR3 spans 13 amino acids. The CDR3 loop reads CATGPESAHGYTF. CDR3 nucleotides: TGTGCCACCGGTCCCGAGAGCGCTCATGGCTACACCTTC.

J is TRBJ1-3 and V is TRBV12-3 or TRBV12-4; TRBD1 might be the D (6 bases). V dropped 7 bases and J dropped 4 bases, with 17 bases sitting between them. This CDR3 spans 15 amino acids. In DNA, the CDR3 is TGTGCCAGCAAAATCCCAGGGGCAGCGGGAAACACCATATATTTT. It encodes CASKIPGAAGNTIYF.